What follows describes a single TCR beta chain. Its matching antigen is unknown. The entry originates in a study of a mutant IDH1 vaccine in newly diagnosed glioma. Turning to the study itself: Vaccine administration was initiated 4-6 weeks following radiotherapy alone, or with temozolomide cycles. Visit V12 was conducted at week 35 as the safety follow-up. Visit V13 came later, at week 47.

The time point is: week 47, end of study. Topical imiquimod accompanied each vaccine dose, which consisted of 300 ug of mutant IDH1 20-mer peptide. Germline V CDR1 and CDR2: SQVTM, ANQGSEA. The CDR3 runs 14 residues. Trimming removed 2 bases from V and 4 bases from J; junction bases left unmatched: 6. General observations from the study: Among patients, nearly 95% showed immune responses induced by the vaccine. Pseudoprogression appeared independent of alterations in top peripheral clonotypes.

Measured with immunoSEQ multiplex PCR; TCRdb has only the in-frame clones, and not every one. Of tens of thousands of clones in the sample, around four fifths are singletons; the top ten hold 3.2%. The J gene is TRBJ1-1, the V gene TRBV29-1; 8 nucleotides agree with TRBD1. The source was PBMCs, collected from a glioma patient whose treatment included an IDH1 peptide vaccine. This sequence was found in a woman aged 45-60 years with glioma. The CDR3 is CSVERQGMGTEAFF. DNA of the CDR3: TGCAGCGTTGAAAGACAGGGGATGGGCACTGAAGCTTTCTTT.